These 7 T cell receptor beta chains came from one sample sequenced in a study of blood T cell repertoires in COVID-19. Measured with immunoSEQ multiplex PCR; TCRdb has only the in-frame clones, and not every one. The top ten clones hold less than 2% of a sample with 440,000 or so clones, roughly 90% of them seen once. What was sequenced was peripheral blood. Receptors originate from a woman aged 35 to 49 with COVID-19, enrolled during active disease.

Only one count was recorded for this clone. This chain connects TRBV15 to TRBJ2-1, with a possible D match to TRBD2 (6 bases). Germline CDR1 and CDR2: LNHNV and YYDKDF (reference sequence). The CDR3 totals 15 residues. The V end lost 0 bases, the J end lost 6 bases, and 12 bases lay between the germline ends. CDR3 sequence: CATSRDVGTVNEQFF. The CDR3 DNA is TGTGCCACCAGCAGAGATGTTGGGACTGTCAATGAGCAGTTCTTC.

The V gene is TRBV19, the J gene TRBJ2-2, with 8 bases that match TRBD1. V trimming: 7 bases; J trimming: 3 bases; junction bases outside the gene matches: 4. This CDR3 has 14 residues. The germline CDR1 and CDR2 sequences are LNHDA and SQIVND (reference sequence). CDR3 nucleotides: TGTGCCAGTATTCAGACAGGGGACACCGGGGAGCTGTTTTTT. The encoded protein is CASIQTGDTGELFF.

V usage is TRBV19 and J usage is TRBJ1-6; 9 bases map to TRBD1. The CDR3 spans 15 residues. V dropped 5 bases and J dropped 10; count of bases not matched to a gene: 9. Germline V gene data show CDR1 as LNHDA and CDR2 as SQIVND (reference sequence). The CDR3 here is CASSLLGQGQSPLHF. CDR3 coding DNA: TGTGCCAGTAGTCTACTCGGACAGGGGCAATCACCCCTCCACTTT.

The chain combines TRBV2 with TRBJ1-1; 11 nucleotides line up with TRBD1. The trim removed 6 bases at V and 1 base at J, leaving 13 bases unmatched. The germline V gene encodes CDR1 SNHLY and CDR2 FYNNEI. The CDR3 extends over 18 amino acids. CDR3 sequence: CASSGSDGTGGSNTEAFF. The CDR3 nucleotides read TGTGCCAGCAGCGGCTCCGACGGGACAGGGGGGTCGAACACTGAAGCTTTCTTT.

This clone was observed once. The V call is TRBV27, the J call TRBJ1-2, with TRBD1 matching over 7 bases. Trimming took 8 bases from V and 6 from J; bases not matched to a gene: 12. Germline V gene data show CDR1 as MNHEY and CDR2 as SMNVEV (reference sequence). CDR3 length: 14 amino acids. Written as DNA, the CDR3 is TGTGCCAGCGGTCTAGTCACAGGGGCCAATGGCTACACCTTC. Its protein product is CASGLVTGANGYTF.

This clone was seen a single time. The rearrangement uses TRBV19 and TRBJ2-5; 10 bases are a match to TRBD1. V shed 5 bases, J shed 1 base, and the junction held 4 bases outside the gene matches. The CDR3 is made up of 15 amino acids. Per germline, CDR1 LNHDA and CDR2 SQIVND (reference sequence). The DNA for the CDR3 is TGTGCCAGTAGTCACTGGACAGGGGGCCAAGAGACCCAGTACTTC. This codes for CASSHWTGGQETQYF.

The chain combines TRBV24-1 with TRBJ1-5, with D possibly being TRBD1 (6 bases). Looked up from germline, CDR1 is KGHDR and CDR2 is SFDVKD. Trimming took 4 bases from V and 9 from J, leaving 9 bases between them. This CDR3 has 12 residues. CDR3 in DNA: TGTGCCACCAGTGACCAGGGGAGGCCCCAGCATTTT. As protein: CATSDQGRPQHF.